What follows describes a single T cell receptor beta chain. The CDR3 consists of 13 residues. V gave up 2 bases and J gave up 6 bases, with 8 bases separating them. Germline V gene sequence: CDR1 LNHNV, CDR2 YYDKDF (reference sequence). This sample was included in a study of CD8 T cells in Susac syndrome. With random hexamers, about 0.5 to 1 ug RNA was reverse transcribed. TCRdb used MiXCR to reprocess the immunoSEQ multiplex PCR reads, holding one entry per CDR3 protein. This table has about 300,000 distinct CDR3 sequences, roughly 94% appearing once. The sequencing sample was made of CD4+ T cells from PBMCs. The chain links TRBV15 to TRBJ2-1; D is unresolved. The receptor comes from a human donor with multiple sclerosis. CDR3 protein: CATSRPSPNEQFF. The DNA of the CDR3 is TGTGCCACCAGCAGACCGTCACCCAATGAGCAGTTCTTC.